The rows below give T cell receptor beta chains drawn from one sample of a study of control samples from healthy donors and cancer patients. TCRdb's table, derived via immunoSEQ multiplex PCR, lists solely in-frame clones and lacks some. The sample consists of roughly 38,000 clones, less than 85% of them appearing once. The material sequenced was blood. These TCRs come from a man between 60 and 75 years old in good health. The CDR3 runs from the conserved cysteine through the conserved F or W. The D gene is left open where the match is weak. The listing skips clone size in some rows; elsewhere it reads once, few, many or a size class.

cdr3_nt: TGTGCCAGCAGCCTATTACAGAACAGGGGGACGTATGGCTACACCTTC; cdr3_aa: CASSLLQNRGTYGYTF; d_call: TRBD1; cdr3_length: 16; clone_size: -; j_call: TRBJ1-2; v_call: TRBV3-1/TRBV3-2
cdr3_nt: TGCGCCAGCAGCCAAAACATCCCCTCACCCCTCCACTTT; cdr3_aa: CASSQNIPSPLHF; d_call: -; cdr3_length: 13; clone_size: once; j_call: TRBJ1-6; v_call: TRBV4-3
cdr3_nt: TGTGCCAGCAGGTACGGACGGTTTAGCTCTGGAAACACCATATATTTT; cdr3_aa: CASRYGRFSSGNTIYF; d_call: -; cdr3_length: 16; clone_size: -; j_call: TRBJ1-3; v_call: TRBV5-8
cdr3_nt: TGTGCCAGCAGCTTCGGGACTTTGAACACTGAAGCTTTCTTT; cdr3_aa: CASSFGTLNTEAFF; d_call: -; cdr3_length: 14; clone_size: -; j_call: TRBJ1-1; v_call: TRBV7-8
cdr3_nt: TGTGCCAGTAGGAACGGCCTCGGGGCTGAAGCTTTCTTT; cdr3_aa: CASRNGLGAEAFF; d_call: -; cdr3_length: 13; clone_size: -; j_call: TRBJ1-1; v_call: TRBV19
cdr3_nt: TGTGCTAGCAGCTTAGTGGCTAGCGGGAGTATCAATGAGCAGTTCTTC; cdr3_aa: CASSLVASGSINEQFF; d_call: TRBD2; cdr3_length: 16; clone_size: -; j_call: TRBJ2-1; v_call: TRBV7-7
cdr3_nt: TGTGCCAGTAGTATATTTGCCAACATGGGGAACACTGAAGCTTTCTTT; cdr3_aa: CASSIFANMGNTEAFF; d_call: -; cdr3_length: 16; clone_size: once; j_call: TRBJ1-1; v_call: TRBV19
cdr3_nt: TGCGCCAGCAGCTTAAGACAGGGGAAGGGGACTGAAGCTTTCTTT; cdr3_aa: CASSLRQGKGTEAFF; d_call: TRBD1; cdr3_length: 15; clone_size: -; j_call: TRBJ1-1; v_call: TRBV5-1
cdr3_nt: TGTGCCAGCAGTGATTGGGCCGGACGTGGGGCCAACGTCCTGACTTTC; cdr3_aa: CASSDWAGRGANVLTF; d_call: -; cdr3_length: 16; clone_size: -; j_call: TRBJ2-6; v_call: TRBV2
cdr3_nt: TGTGCCACCAGTGATCCCGCCGGGACCGGGGAGACCCAGTACTTC; cdr3_aa: CATSDPAGTGETQYF; d_call: -; cdr3_length: 15; clone_size: -; j_call: TRBJ2-5; v_call: TRBV24-1
cdr3_nt: TGTGCCAGCAGCCTAGACGGGGATAGCAATCAGCCCCAGCATTTT; cdr3_aa: CASSLDGDSNQPQHF; d_call: -; cdr3_length: 15; clone_size: -; j_call: TRBJ1-5; v_call: TRBV7-2
cdr3_nt: TGTGCCAGCAGGACTAGCGGGGGAACCGGGGAGCTGTTTTTT; cdr3_aa: CASRTSGGTGELFF; d_call: TRBD2; cdr3_length: 14; clone_size: -; j_call: TRBJ2-2; v_call: TRBV28
cdr3_nt: TGTGCCTGGAGCCCCACGGAACTTAACAATCAGCCCCAGCATTTT; cdr3_aa: CAWSPTELNNQPQHF; d_call: -; cdr3_length: 15; clone_size: -; j_call: TRBJ1-5; v_call: TRBV30
cdr3_nt: TGTGCCATCAGTGAGTCAGCGGGGGATTGGGATACGCAGTATTTT; cdr3_aa: CAISESAGDWDTQYF; d_call: TRBD2; cdr3_length: 15; clone_size: -; j_call: TRBJ2-3; v_call: TRBV10-3
cdr3_nt: TGTGCCAGCAGGGGACCGGCGGGCAATCAGCCCCAGCATTTT; cdr3_aa: CASRGPAGNQPQHF; d_call: -; cdr3_length: 14; clone_size: -; j_call: TRBJ1-5; v_call: TRBV2
cdr3_nt: TGTGCCAGCAGCCTTTATCGGACAGCAGCGAACTATGGCTACACCTTC; cdr3_aa: CASSLYRTAANYGYTF; d_call: -; cdr3_length: 16; clone_size: -; j_call: TRBJ1-2; v_call: TRBV5-6
cdr3_nt: TGTGCCAGCAGCGTGTACGGGGGGGCTGGGAATGAGCAGTTCTTC; cdr3_aa: CASSVYGGAGNEQFF; d_call: TRBD2; cdr3_length: 15; clone_size: -; j_call: TRBJ2-1; v_call: TRBV9
cdr3_nt: TGTGCCAGCAGCCAGCGGGCTAGTGGGGGGAGCACTGAAGCTTTCTTT; cdr3_aa: CASSQRASGGSTEAFF; d_call: -; cdr3_length: 16; clone_size: -; j_call: TRBJ1-1; v_call: TRBV5-5
cdr3_nt: TGTGCCAGCAGCCAAGATCCCGGGGACTACGAGCAGTACTTC; cdr3_aa: CASSQDPGDYEQYF; d_call: -; cdr3_length: 14; clone_size: -; j_call: TRBJ2-7; v_call: TRBV3-1/TRBV3-2
cdr3_nt: TGTGCCATCAGTGAGTTGGGGAATGAGCAGTTCTTC; cdr3_aa: CAISELGNEQFF; d_call: -; cdr3_length: 12; clone_size: -; j_call: TRBJ2-1; v_call: TRBV10-3
cdr3_nt: TGTGCCAGTTTAAACAGGGCGTCGTATTCCGGGGAGCTGTTTTTT; cdr3_aa: CASLNRASYSGELFF; d_call: -; cdr3_length: 15; clone_size: -; j_call: TRBJ2-2; v_call: TRBV19
cdr3_nt: TGTGCCAGCAGCTTAGGAGCGGGTTTAAGGAGCAATCAGCCCCAGCATTTT; cdr3_aa: CASSLGAGLRSNQPQHF; d_call: -; cdr3_length: 17; clone_size: once; j_call: TRBJ1-5; v_call: TRBV7-9
cdr3_nt: TGTGCCAGTTGGGTCGCGGGCACTGAAGCTTTCTTT; cdr3_aa: CASWVAGTEAFF; d_call: -; cdr3_length: 12; clone_size: -; j_call: TRBJ1-1; v_call: TRBV28
cdr3_nt: TGTGCCAGCAGCTTAGTGTCAGGGAAGTTGACTGAAGCTTTCTTT; cdr3_aa: CASSLVSGKLTEAFF; d_call: -; cdr3_length: 15; clone_size: medium-sized; j_call: TRBJ1-1; v_call: TRBV7-9
cdr3_nt: TGCGCCAGCAGCCAAGGATCAGCGGGCAGGGAACGGGTGGGGGGCAATCAGCCCCAGCATTTT; cdr3_aa: CASSQGSAGRERVGGNQPQHF; d_call: -; cdr3_length: 21; clone_size: -; j_call: TRBJ1-5; v_call: TRBV4-1
cdr3_nt: TGTGCCAGCAGCACAGAAGCAACAGGGTATGGCTACACCTTC; cdr3_aa: CASSTEATGYGYTF; d_call: -; cdr3_length: 14; clone_size: -; j_call: TRBJ1-2; v_call: TRBV5-4
cdr3_nt: TGTGCCAGCAGCCAAGTTCACGGAGAGAGACCCCAGTACTTC; cdr3_aa: CASSQVHGERPQYF; d_call: -; cdr3_length: 14; clone_size: -; j_call: TRBJ2-5; v_call: TRBV3-1/TRBV3-2
cdr3_nt: TGTGCCAGTTCTAGCGGGGGGTTTGTCACAGATACGCAGTATTTT; cdr3_aa: CASSSGGFVTDTQYF; d_call: TRBD2; cdr3_length: 15; clone_size: -; j_call: TRBJ2-3; v_call: TRBV25-1
cdr3_nt: TGTGCCAGCAGCTTGTCCCCAAACAGCGCCAATTCACCCCTCCACTTT; cdr3_aa: CASSLSPNSANSPLHF; d_call: -; cdr3_length: 16; clone_size: -; j_call: TRBJ1-6; v_call: TRBV5-6
cdr3_nt: TGTGCCAGCAGTTTACGGGGGAAACGCGAAAAACTGTTTTTT; cdr3_aa: CASSLRGKREKLFF; d_call: -; cdr3_length: 14; clone_size: -; j_call: TRBJ1-4; v_call: TRBV28
cdr3_nt: TGTGCCACCCAGAGCACCGGGGAGCTGTTTTTT; cdr3_aa: CATQSTGELFF; d_call: -; cdr3_length: 11; clone_size: -; j_call: TRBJ2-2; v_call: TRBV6-6
cdr3_nt: TGTGCCAGCAGTTTGACAGGACTAGCTACAAATGAGCAGTTCTTC; cdr3_aa: CASSLTGLATNEQFF; d_call: TRBD2; cdr3_length: 15; clone_size: -; j_call: TRBJ2-1; v_call: TRBV7-2
cdr3_nt: TGTGCCACCAGCCCCCGGAAACTAGCTGGGGGGGAGCAGTACTTC; cdr3_aa: CATSPRKLAGGEQYF; d_call: -; cdr3_length: 15; clone_size: -; j_call: TRBJ2-7; v_call: TRBV15
cdr3_nt: TGTGCCAGCAGCTTAGCGGGTTTCGGGACAGGAACAACTAATGAAAAACTGTTTTTT; cdr3_aa: CASSLAGFGTGTTNEKLFF; d_call: TRBD1; cdr3_length: 19; clone_size: -; j_call: TRBJ1-4; v_call: TRBV7-9
cdr3_nt: TGTGCCAGCAGTCCCGGACAGGGGGAAACGGAGACCCAGTACTTC; cdr3_aa: CASSPGQGETETQYF; d_call: TRBD1; cdr3_length: 15; clone_size: -; j_call: TRBJ2-5; v_call: TRBV28
cdr3_nt: TGTGCCTGTAGTACAGGGAACATTCAGTACTTC; cdr3_aa: CACSTGNIQYF; d_call: -; cdr3_length: 11; clone_size: -; j_call: TRBJ2-4; v_call: TRBV30
cdr3_nt: TGTGCCAGCAGTGTCGCTCAGGGGCAGGGAGCCATGAACACTGAAGCTTTCTTT; cdr3_aa: CASSVAQGQGAMNTEAFF; d_call: -; cdr3_length: 18; clone_size: once; j_call: TRBJ1-1; v_call: TRBV28
cdr3_nt: TGCAGCGTTGCCGACTTGTACGATTCACCCCTCCACTTT; cdr3_aa: CSVADLYDSPLHF; d_call: -; cdr3_length: 13; clone_size: -; j_call: TRBJ1-6; v_call: TRBV29-1
cdr3_nt: TGTGCCAGCAGAATTCAGGGAGGACAGCCCCAGCATTTT; cdr3_aa: CASRIQGGQPQHF; d_call: -; cdr3_length: 13; clone_size: -; j_call: TRBJ1-5; v_call: TRBV12-3/TRBV12-4
cdr3_nt: TGTGCCAGCAGTTACGCCCCAGAGACCCAGTACTTC; cdr3_aa: CASSYAPETQYF; d_call: -; cdr3_length: 12; clone_size: -; j_call: TRBJ2-5; v_call: TRBV6-2/TRBV6-3
cdr3_nt: TGTGCCAGTAGTATAGGAGGGGCGGTGGATAGCAATCAGCCCCAGCATTTT; cdr3_aa: CASSIGGAVDSNQPQHF; d_call: -; cdr3_length: 17; clone_size: -; j_call: TRBJ1-5; v_call: TRBV19
cdr3_nt: TGTGCCAGCAACCAAGGAACTGAAGCTTTCTTT; cdr3_aa: CASNQGTEAFF; d_call: -; cdr3_length: 11; clone_size: -; j_call: TRBJ1-1; v_call: TRBV6-5
cdr3_nt: TGCGCCAGCAGCCAGGGTTTGAACACTGAAGCTTTCTTT; cdr3_aa: CASSQGLNTEAFF; d_call: -; cdr3_length: 13; clone_size: -; j_call: TRBJ1-1; v_call: TRBV5-1
cdr3_nt: TGTGCCAGCAGTTCACCCAGGACAGGGAATTCTTTAAATCAGCCCCAGCATTTT; cdr3_aa: CASSSPRTGNSLNQPQHF; d_call: TRBD1; cdr3_length: 18; clone_size: once; j_call: TRBJ1-5; v_call: TRBV28
cdr3_nt: TGTGCCAGCCGAGCCTTAGACGGCTCCGGGGAGCTGTTTTTT; cdr3_aa: CASRALDGSGELFF; d_call: -; cdr3_length: 14; clone_size: -; j_call: TRBJ2-2; v_call: TRBV6-4
cdr3_nt: TGTGCCAGCAGTGAGAGGAGTCTTAACTATGGCTACACCTTC; cdr3_aa: CASSERSLNYGYTF; d_call: -; cdr3_length: 14; clone_size: -; j_call: TRBJ1-2; v_call: TRBV6-4
cdr3_nt: TGCGCCAGCAGCCAAGGCCGGGGTCCCTCTGGAAACACCATATATTTT; cdr3_aa: CASSQGRGPSGNTIYF; d_call: -; cdr3_length: 16; clone_size: -; j_call: TRBJ1-3; v_call: TRBV4-3
cdr3_nt: TGCGCCAGCAGCTTGGTCAGGGGGAAAATCACAGATACGCAGTATTTT; cdr3_aa: CASSLVRGKITDTQYF; d_call: TRBD1; cdr3_length: 16; clone_size: few; j_call: TRBJ2-3; v_call: TRBV5-1
cdr3_nt: TGTGCCAGCCGAACTAACTATGGCTACACCTTC; cdr3_aa: CASRTNYGYTF; d_call: -; cdr3_length: 11; clone_size: few; j_call: TRBJ1-2; v_call: TRBV6-5
cdr3_nt: TGTGCCAGCAGTCGACAGTCTGGTGCACCCCTCCACTTT; cdr3_aa: CASSRQSGAPLHF; d_call: -; cdr3_length: 13; clone_size: -; j_call: TRBJ1-6; v_call: TRBV6-5
cdr3_nt: TGTGCCAGCAGTACTTCTTGGAGGGATCCAGATACGCAGTATTTT; cdr3_aa: CASSTSWRDPDTQYF; d_call: -; cdr3_length: 15; clone_size: once; j_call: TRBJ2-3; v_call: TRBV6-5
cdr3_nt: TGTGCCAGCAACCAGGGACAGAACAATGAGCAGTTCTTC; cdr3_aa: CASNQGQNNEQFF; d_call: TRBD1; cdr3_length: 13; clone_size: -; j_call: TRBJ2-1; v_call: TRBV18
cdr3_nt: TGTGCCAGCACTACAGCCGGGGAGACCCAGTACTTC; cdr3_aa: CASTTAGETQYF; d_call: -; cdr3_length: 12; clone_size: -; j_call: TRBJ2-5; v_call: TRBV5-4
cdr3_nt: TGTGCCAGCTCTCGTAAAGGGGGAGAGACCCAGTACTTC; cdr3_aa: CASSRKGGETQYF; d_call: -; cdr3_length: 13; clone_size: once; j_call: TRBJ2-5; v_call: TRBV18
cdr3_nt: TGTGCCAGCAGCCAAGAGGGTTGGGGGATTCAGCCCCAGCATTTT; cdr3_aa: CASSQEGWGIQPQHF; d_call: -; cdr3_length: 15; clone_size: -; j_call: TRBJ1-5; v_call: TRBV4-2
cdr3_nt: TGTGCCAGCAGTTACCGCGACAGAGCCTCCTACGAGCAGTACTTC; cdr3_aa: CASSYRDRASYEQYF; d_call: -; cdr3_length: 15; clone_size: -; j_call: TRBJ2-7; v_call: TRBV6-5
cdr3_nt: TGTGCCAGCAGCTTGGCTCTACCATGGGGAGATACGCAGTATTTT; cdr3_aa: CASSLALPWGDTQYF; d_call: -; cdr3_length: 15; clone_size: -; j_call: TRBJ2-3; v_call: TRBV7-2